Listed here are 22 T cell receptor beta chains from one sample, sequenced in a study of glioma-infiltrating T cells after dendritic cell vaccination. Sequencing used immunoSEQ multiplex PCR; TCRdb keeps in-frame clones, though not all of them. Of about 92,000 clones in the sample, 86% were seen once. The material sequenced was blood, taken before dendritic cell vaccination. These receptors were taken from a human donor with glioblastoma.

In regard to this clone: A junction end diverges from the germline sequence, so it may reflect a read error. The V gene is TRBV14, the J gene TRBJ1-1; TRBD1 is a possible D gene (6 bases). The CDR3 runs to 13 residues. Germline CDR1 is SGHDN and CDR2 is FVKESK. CDR3 amino acids: CASSRSRDTEAFF. The CDR3 nucleotides are TGTGCCAGCAGCCGTAGCCGGGACACCGAAGCTTTCTTT.

V and J are TRBV27 and TRBJ2-7; 10 nucleotides match TRBD1. The CDR3 is 15 residues long. V shed 5 bases and J 6 bases; nucleotides not matched to a gene: 10. Germline V gene data show CDR1 as MNHEY and CDR2 as SMNVEV (reference sequence). CDR3 DNA sequence: TGTGCCAGCAGTCCCCGGGACAGGGGCGGTTCCGAGCAGTACTTC. Amino acids: CASSPRDRGGSEQYF.

The chain is built from TRBV19 and TRBJ2-7; TRBD2 agrees at 8 bases. Germline values: CDR1 LNHDA, CDR2 SQIVND (reference sequence). Trimming took 2 bases from V and 1 from J; bases not matched to a gene: 10. This CDR3 has 17 amino acids. The CDR3 sequence: CASSIYLRSGSSYEQYF. The CDR3 coding sequence is TGTGCCAGTAGTATATATCTGAGGAGCGGGAGTTCCTACGAGCAGTACTTC.

The chain combines TRBV7-5 with TRBJ1-6; the table names TRBD1, a call not compared with the DNA. TRBV7-5 is tagged as a pseudogene. This CDR3 contains 16 residues. The CDR3: CVRSLQTRTYNSPLHF. DNA of the CDR3: TGTGTCAGAAGCTTGCAGACCAGGACCTATAATTCACCCCTCCACTTT.

The chain couples TRBV6-5 to TRBJ1-6; 9 bases are shared with TRBD1. CDR3 length: 13 residues. In germline, CDR1 is MNHEY, CDR2 SVGAGI. Trimming cost V 8 bases and J 8 bases; bases outside gene matches: 4. The chain's CDR3 is CASGGTGHSPLHF. As DNA, the CDR3 is TGTGCCAGCGGCGGGACAGGGCATTCACCCCTCCACTTT.

The rearrangement joins TRBV15 to TRBJ2-1, with D possibly TRBD1 on 6 matching bases. Germline loops: CDR1 LNHNV, CDR2 YYDKDF (reference sequence). The length of the CDR3 is 16 residues. V was shortened by 2 bases and J by 0 bases, with 11 bases between the two germline ends. CDR3 nucleotide sequence: TGTGCCACCAGCAGAAGGACAGCAAGCTCCTACAATGAGCAGTTCTTC. As protein: CATSRRTASSYNEQFF.

A single count supports this clone. The V gene is TRBV9, the J gene TRBJ1-2; weak D call: TRBD1 (5 bases). There are 15 residues in the CDR3. Germline CDR1 and CDR2: SGDLS and YYNGEE. Trimming stripped 1 base from V and 8 bases from J, with 18 bases between. The CDR3 is CASSVPGTGGGGYTF. The CDR3 DNA follows: TGTGCCAGCAGCGTACCAGGGACGGGAGGTGGGGGCTACACCTTC.

This clone has just one count. The chain recombines TRBV9 with TRBJ2-7, with 8 positions matching TRBD1. Germline lookup yields CDR1 SGDLS and CDR2 YYNGEE. The CDR3 totals 15 residues. The ends lost 0 bases at V and 3 bases at J; junction bases unmatched: 5. This chain's CDR3 is CASSVGQGAVYEQYF. CDR3 nucleotide sequence: TGTGCCAGCAGCGTAGGTCAGGGGGCGGTCTACGAGCAGTACTTC.

This clone was detected only once. The V gene is TRBV2, the J gene TRBJ1-6; D uncertain. The V and J ends lost 3 bases and 0 bases respectively, with 15 bases between them. Germline V gives CDR1 SNHLY, CDR2 FYNNEI. The CDR3 totals 18 residues. The CDR3 nucleotides read TGTGCCAGCAGTGAGTTGCAGGTGGTAAGCTCCTATAATTCACCCCTCCACTTT. It translates to CASSELQVVSSYNSPLHF.

This clone occurred a few times. The chain couples TRBV6-5 to TRBJ2-5; possibly TRBD2 for D (7 bases). This CDR3 spans 15 amino acids. The V gene lost 8 bases and the J gene lost 5 bases, with 21 bases spanning the gap. Looked up from germline, CDR1 is MNHEY and CDR2 is SVGAGI. The CDR3 here is CASGEGGATGETQYF. In DNA form, the CDR3 reads TGTGCCAGCGGGGAAGGGGGGGCCACTGGGGAGACCCAGTACTTC.

The chain employs TRBV9 and TRBJ2-7, with D perhaps TRBD2 (5 bases). Between the trimmed V and J ends, which lost 0 bases and 2 bases, there was a span of 9 bases. Germline V lookup: CDR1 SGDLS, CDR2 YYNGEE. The CDR3 sequence is 14 residues long. For the CDR3, the DNA is TGTGCCAGCAGCGTAGAAGAGAGGGCCTACGAGCAGTACTTC. This translates into CASSVEERAYEQYF.

This sequence joins TRBV27 and TRBJ1-2; TRBD1 matches at 7 bases. Germline loops: CDR1 MNHEY, CDR2 SMNVEV (reference sequence). The V gene end was trimmed by 3 bases and the J gene end by 5 bases; junction bases not matched to a gene: 9. This CDR3 is 15 amino acids long. CDR3 residues: CASSFRDRQGYGYTF. CDR3 coding DNA: TGTGCCAGCAGTTTTCGAGACCGACAGGGTTATGGCTACACCTTC.

The J gene is TRBJ2-3, the V gene TRBV7-6; D might be TRBD2 (6 bases). The V end lost 5 bases, the J end lost 6 bases, and 9 bases lay between the germline ends. The CDR3 has 12 amino acids. Germline V CDR1 and CDR2: SGHVS, FNYEAQ. For the CDR3, the DNA is TGTGCCAGCAGCGGGGGGTCCGATACGCAGTATTTT. Amino acid sequence: CASSGGSDTQYF.

This chain uses TRBV9 with TRBJ1-1; tentative D call: TRBD1 (6 bases). Trimming shortened V by 5 bases and J by 5 bases, and 13 bases separated the two germline ends. The CDR3 extends over 13 amino acids. Germline CDR1 reads SGDLS; CDR2 reads YYNGEE. Written as DNA, the CDR3 is TGTGCCAGCAGTTATAAGGGGGGGACTGAAGCTTTCTTT. The encoded protein is CASSYKGGTEAFF.

This clone was picked up one time. V and J are TRBV7-2 and TRBJ2-3, with 8 bases that match TRBD1. CDR3 length: 15 amino acids. The V and J ends lost 5 bases and 4 bases, in that order; junction bases with no gene match: 8. The germline V gene encodes CDR1 SGHTA and CDR2 FQGNSA. The CDR3 coding sequence is TGTGCCAGCAGCGCGGCAGGGGGCAAGGCAGATACGCAGTATTTT. It is translated as CASSAAGGKADTQYF.

The chain recombines TRBV18 with TRBJ2-7, with D perhaps matching TRBD2 (5 bases). The CDR3 runs to 14 residues. Trimming shortened V by 2 bases and J by 2 bases, and 10 bases separated the two germline ends. From germline, CDR1 is KGHSH and CDR2 LQKENI. The CDR3: CASSPERETYEQYF. Here the CDR3 DNA reads TGTGCCAGCTCACCAGAGAGGGAAACCTACGAGCAGTACTTC.

J is TRBJ1-6 and V is TRBV5-1, with 9 bases lining up with TRBD1. Losses at the gene ends were 4 bases for V and 0 bases for J; bases not matched to a gene: 5. The CDR3 is 17 residues long. Germline V CDR1 and CDR2: SGHRS, YFSETQ. CDR3 DNA: TGCGCCAGCAGCCTGAGACAGGGGGGCTCCTATAATTCACCCCTCCACTTT. Translating it yields CASSLRQGGSYNSPLHF.

The rearrangement links TRBV7-6 to TRBJ2-1; 11 nucleotides agree with TRBD2. Germline V gene data show CDR1 as SGHVS and CDR2 as FNYEAQ. This CDR3 has 14 amino acids. The V segment lost 5 bases and the J segment 10 bases; nucleotides outside the gene matches: 7. The CDR3 is CASSPRLAGNEQFF. The CDR3 bases are TGTGCCAGCAGCCCGAGACTAGCGGGAAACGAGCAGTTCTTC.

CDR3 amino acids: CATSRDPRFYNEQFF. The CDR3 DNA sequence: TGTGCCACCAGCAGAGATCCCAGATTCTACAATGAGCAGTTCTTC. V and J are TRBV15 and TRBJ2-1; no reliable D call. In germline, CDR1 is LNHNV, CDR2 YYDKDF (reference sequence). V was clipped by 0 bases and J by 3 bases, with 9 bases between them. The CDR3 consists of 15 residues.

The chain has TRBV29-1 and TRBJ1-2; 7 nucleotides agree with TRBD1. Germline values: CDR1 SQVTM, CDR2 ANQGSEA. V lost 3 bases to trimming and J lost 0 bases; unmatched junction nucleotides: 10. The length of the CDR3 is 16 residues. CDR3 amino acids: CSVEAYYGTANYGYTF. DNA of the CDR3: TGCAGCGTTGAGGCTTACTATGGGACAGCTAACTATGGCTACACCTTC.

V usage is TRBV6-5 and J usage is TRBJ2-7, with D possibly matching TRBD1 (6 bases). CDR3 length equals 16 residues. Germline loops: CDR1 MNHEY, CDR2 SVGAGI. V lost 0 bases and J lost 1, with 13 bases in between. CDR3 protein: CASSYSNRVFSYEQYF. For the CDR3, the DNA is TGTGCCAGCAGTTACTCGAACAGGGTTTTTTCCTACGAGCAGTACTTC.

The chain carries TRBV5-6 and TRBJ1-1, with 7 bases fitting TRBD1. CDR1 and CDR2 (germline): SGHDT, YYEEEE. The CDR3 has 12 residues. The V segment lost 5 bases and the J segment 10 bases; nucleotides outside the gene matches: 8. The CDR3: CASSPRGQRAFF. In nucleotides, the CDR3 is TGTGCCAGCAGTCCCCGGGGACAGCGAGCTTTCTTT.